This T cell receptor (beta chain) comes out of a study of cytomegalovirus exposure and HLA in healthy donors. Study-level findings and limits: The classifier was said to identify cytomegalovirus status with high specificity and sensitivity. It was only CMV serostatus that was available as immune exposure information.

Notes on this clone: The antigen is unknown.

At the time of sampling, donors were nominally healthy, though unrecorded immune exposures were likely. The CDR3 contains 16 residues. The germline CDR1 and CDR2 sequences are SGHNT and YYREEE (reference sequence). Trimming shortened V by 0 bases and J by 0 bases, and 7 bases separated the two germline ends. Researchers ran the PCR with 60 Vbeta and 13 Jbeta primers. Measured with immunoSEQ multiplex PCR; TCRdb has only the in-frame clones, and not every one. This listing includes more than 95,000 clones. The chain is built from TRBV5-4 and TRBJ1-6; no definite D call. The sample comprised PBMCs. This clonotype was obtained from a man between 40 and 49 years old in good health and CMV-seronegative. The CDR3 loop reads CASSLEVSSYNSPLHF. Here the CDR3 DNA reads TGTGCCAGCAGCTTGGAAGTGAGCTCCTATAATTCACCCCTCCACTTT.